The T cell receptor (beta chain) under discussion was sequenced for a study of Graves' ophthalmopathy and Graves' hyperthyroidism. Overall study: Peripheral blood sampling occurred at initial diagnosis, before any treatment. Study-level points and caveats: Blood was where most expanded thyroid clonotypes above 0.001 frequency also turned up.

TCR beta CDR3 regions were amplified from RNA transcripts. HTBI primers were used in a first-round RT-PCR, which preceded a second-round multiplex PCR. TCRdb ran MiXCR on the multiplex PCR reads and lists one entry per CDR3 protein. This table has 35,000 to 50,000 distinct CDR3 sequences, about 50% appearing once. V lost 0 bases and J lost 7; bases outside the gene matches: 13. Germline V gives CDR1 MNHNY, CDR2 SVGAGI (reference sequence). The CDR3 runs 18 residues. This clonotype was seen repeatedly, ten times or more. Its antigen is currently unknown. The PBMC fraction was derived from around 10 ml of fresh peripheral blood.

The TCR comes from an adult woman with stable Graves' hyperthyroidism. This chain joins TRBV6-6 and TRBJ2-7; 12 bases align to TRBD2. The material sequenced was peripheral blood. The CDR3 nucleotides read TGTGCCAGCAGTTACTCGATGATCAAGACTAGCGGGAGTAGGGAGCAGTACTTC. Its translation is CASSYSMIKTSGSREQYF.